This T cell receptor beta chain was captured by sequencing in a study of response to subunit inactivated influenza vaccine. Study-wide results and limits: The authors proposed limited new T cell recruitment per seasonal influenza vaccination.

Each CDR3 protein gets one entry after TCRdb re-called the RT-PCR reads with MiXCR. Seen here are hundreds of thousands of distinct CDR3 sequences, roughly a fifth observed once, and the top ten hold 10% to 13%. The germline V gene encodes CDR1 MNHEY and CDR2 SVGEGT. The CDR3 spans 21 residues. Trimming stripped 0 bases from V and 6 bases from J, with 30 bases between. With regard to this clonotype: The antigen remains unidentified.

The source material was PBMCs from blood, sampled 21 months after vaccination. This sequence was found in a man aged 45 to 70 who received an inactivated influenza vaccine. This chain connects TRBV6-2 or TRBV6-3 to TRBJ1-5; D remains unclear. The CDR3 DNA reads as TGTGCCAGCAGTTACTCGGGGATTTATTTGCGGAGTTTCCTAGCCGGTCAGCCCCAGCATTTT. The encoded protein is CASSYSGIYLRSFLAGQPQHF.